This T cell receptor (beta chain) is drawn from a study of blood T cell repertoires in COVID-19. Overall study context: The samples span acute and convalescent COVID-19 from the United States, Italy and Spain. PBMCs, B-cell-depleted T cells, or T cells were the source of the cDNA or gDNA that made up the material.

In the study's own analysis: Reference gene primers were amplified, and this amplification served to estimate nucleated cell counts. This table comes from immunoSEQ multiplex PCR, and its TCRdb copy is limited to in-frame clones, with some not included. That table is the source of V, J and clone size, and D and trimming were worked out from the DNA. The sample records around 150,000 clones, around 73% being singletons. Germline lookup yields CDR1 SGHRS and CDR2 YFSETQ. V lost 4 bases and J lost 0, with 17 bases in between. The CDR3 length is 16 residues. The chain links TRBV5-1 to TRBJ2-7; D is perhaps TRBD2 (5 bases). This TCR was sampled from a man in his sixties who had recovered from COVID-19. Sequencing was performed on peripheral blood. CDR3: CASSQPLRALSYEQYF. Here the CDR3 DNA reads TGCGCCAGCAGCCAACCGCTGAGGGCGCTCTCCTACGAGCAGTACTTC. Full variable domain (missing parts from reference TRBV5-1 and TRBJ2-7): KAGVTQTPRYLIKTRGQQVTLSCSPISGHRSVSWYQQTPGQGLQFLFEYFSETQRNKGNFPGRFSGRQFSNSRSEMNVSTLELGDSALYLCASSQPLRALSYEQYFGPGTRLTVT.